This TCR beta chain came from a study of T cell repertoires in cytomegalovirus infection. About the study: Selection of CMV epitopes for the study included recently identified HLA-C-restricted and well-studied HLA-B-restricted ones. CMV infection together with matching HLA type was indicated by public TCR beta signatures.

As to this clonotype: What it binds is unknown.

Study-level results: CMV-specific TCR beta clonotypes restricted by HLA-C were the ones dominating the ex vivo response. Based on cumulative public TCR beta family frequency, carriers of CMV plus the relevant HLA were identified.

The CDR3 consists of 15 residues. Trimming left V 1 base short and J 3 bases short, with 10 bases between. Germline CDR1 reads MNHNY; CDR2 reads SVGAGI (reference sequence). From the reads, TCRdb called clonotypes with MiXCR, one entry per CDR3 protein. The data show about 310,000 distinct CDR3 sequences, with approximately 25% seen just once and less than 15% held by the top ten. The material sequenced was cultured PBMCs, taken from culture after CMV antigen stimulation. This receptor was identified in a human donor in good health (CMV status not recorded). Some clones in this sample may be carry-over from other donors' samples. The rearrangement joins TRBV6-6 to TRBJ1-5, with D hard to call. CDR3: CASSYYTQDNQPQHF. CDR3 DNA sequence: TGTGCCAGCAGTTACTATACCCAGGACAATCAGCCCCAGCATTTT.